This entry is about one TCR beta chain. What it binds is unknown. This record comes from a study of T-cell memory formation after mild COVID-19. Study-level background: Clusters were largely donor specific. General study points: Balance between CD4 and CD8 was seen in clones contracting day 15 to 85, and a CD4+ lean was seen in later expanders. CD4+ contracting clones were found mainly in CM and EM, and CD8+ ones in EMRA.

Libraries for TCRalpha and TCRbeta carried sample barcodes and unique molecular identifiers via 5'RACE. MiXCR, applied by TCRdb to the 5' RACE reads, yields one record per CDR3 protein. The sample includes about 470,000 distinct CDR3 sequences, 18% seen only once; the top ten take 9% to 15%. V shed 8 bases and J shed 2 bases, with 18 bases lying between them. CDR3 length equals 15 residues. Germline V gene data show CDR1 as MNHEY and CDR2 as SVGAGI. The sequencing input was PBMCs or a T cell subset sorted from them (not recorded which). This clonotype was sampled from an adult woman who had mild COVID-19 (a few samples of this study predate the infection). Cell type and time point are not known. The gene calls are TRBV6-5 and TRBJ1-2; possible D gene TRBD1, 5 bases. CDR3 region: CASAPGDRPNYGYTF. CDR3 nucleotides: TGTGCCAGCGCCCCGGGGGACCGACCGAACTATGGCTACACCTTC.